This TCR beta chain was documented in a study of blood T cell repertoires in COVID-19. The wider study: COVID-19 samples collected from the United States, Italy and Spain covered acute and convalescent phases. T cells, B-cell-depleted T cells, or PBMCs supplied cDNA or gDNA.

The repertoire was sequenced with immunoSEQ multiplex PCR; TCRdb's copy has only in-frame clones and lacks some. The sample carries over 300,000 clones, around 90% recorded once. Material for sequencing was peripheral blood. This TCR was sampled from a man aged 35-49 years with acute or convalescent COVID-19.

Written as DNA, the CDR3 is TGCAGCGTTGTTGGGGACAGGGAACGCTATGGCTACACCTTC. Translated, it gives CSVVGDRERYGYTF. This chain uses TRBV29-1 with TRBJ1-2; 9 bases line up with TRBD1. Germline V gives CDR1 SQVTM, CDR2 ANQGSEA. The trim removed 4 bases at V and 4 bases at J, leaving 7 bases unmatched. The CDR3 has 14 amino acids.